This T cell receptor beta chain appears in the sequencing data of a study of metastatic and nonmetastatic thyroid tumors. This clone was picked up a small number of times. From the PCR reads, TCRdb re-called clones with MiXCR. The sample contains about 15,000 clones, 3.5% to 4.5% of which appear only once. V lost 5 bases, J lost 0 bases, and 19 bases lay in between. Germline values: CDR1 MDHEN, CDR2 SYDVKM. The CDR3 sequence is 17 residues long. Every patient was untreated before thyroid surgery. This chain uses TRBV28 with TRBJ1-1; no firm D call. The clonotype was recovered from a female donor with papillary thyroid cancer or a benign thyroid nodule (not recorded which). Some clones in this sample may be carry-over from other donors' samples. Sequenced input: tumor tissue. Here the CDR3 DNA reads TGTGCCAGCAGTCTCACCACTGTGACATGGATGAACACTGAAGCTTTCTTT. Translating gives CASSLTTVTWMNTEAFF.